This T cell receptor beta chain appears in the sequencing data of a study of regulatory T cells in long-lasting Graves disease. iRepertoire HTBI primers and Arm-PCR of CDR3 regions built TCR beta libraries. TCRdb redid the calling of the multiplex PCR reads with MiXCR, one entry per CDR3 protein. The repertoire holds 390,000 or so distinct CDR3 sequences, roughly 25% seen once, with under 35% in the top ten. This clonotype was detected ten times or more. Germline V gene sequence: CDR1 MDHEN, CDR2 SYDVKM. J lost 5 bases, V lost 2 bases, and 8 bases had no gene match. This CDR3 has 15 amino acids. Time point reported: persistent/refractory GD, antithyroid drugs over 5 years with positive TRAb. RNA extracted from PBMCs served as the sequencing template.

The chain recombines TRBV28 with TRBJ1-1; 7 bases are a match to TRBD1. This clonotype was sampled from a woman between 40 and 50 years old with Graves disease. The specimen was peripheral blood mononuclear cells (PBMCs), collected when the disease was refractory, from a patient treated with antithyroid drugs. The CDR3 loop is CASSLVYRGGTEAFF. In DNA form, the CDR3 reads TGTGCCAGCAGTTTAGTTTACAGGGGAGGGACTGAAGCTTTCTTT. Drawing the rest from reference TRBV28 and TRBJ1-1, the complete variable domain is DVKVTQSSRYLVKRTGEKVFLECVQDMDHENMFWYRQDPGLGLRLIYFSYDVKMKEKGDIPEGYSVSREKKERFSLILESASTNQTSMYLCASSLVYRGGTEAFFGQGTRLTVV.